This passage covers 11 T cell receptor beta chains from one sample sequenced in a study of blood T cells in healthy people across ages. With a J-beta primer mix and a sample-barcoded 5' primer, a second PCR ran roughly 6 to 11 cycles. TCRdb used MiXCR to reprocess the 5' RACE reads, holding one entry per CDR3 protein. The sample shows more than 650,000 distinct CDR3 sequences, 22% of them seen only once. The sequenced sample consisted of blood. These receptors came from a man in his 70s in good health.

The CDR3 region has the DNA TGCGCCAGTAGCACGGAACCGGGACGCAACACTGAAGCTTTCTTT. Translating gives CASSTEPGRNTEAFF. J is TRBJ1-1 and V is TRBV5-1; a possible D gene is TRBD1 (5 bases). Germline CDR1 SGHRS, CDR2 YFSETQ. The V end was cut by 8 bases, the J end by 2 bases, with 19 bases between. This CDR3 has 15 amino acids.

V gene TRBV20-1 combines with J gene TRBJ2-3, with TRBD2 matching 13 bases. The length of the CDR3 is 16 residues. Germline CDR1 and CDR2: DFQATT and SNEGSKA (reference sequence). J gave up 4 bases and V 0 bases, and 4 bases lay outside the gene matches. CDR3 in amino acids: CSARDGLAGEADTQYF. DNA of the CDR3: TGCAGTGCTAGAGATGGACTAGCGGGGGAAGCAGATACGCAGTATTTT.

The chain couples TRBV29-1 to TRBJ1-2; 12 nucleotides line up with TRBD1. Germline values: CDR1 SQVTM, CDR2 ANQGSEA. The CDR3 sequence is 15 residues long. With 7 bases clipped from V and 4 bases from J, the junction kept 10 bases outside the gene matches. DNA for the CDR3: TGCAGCGGCGGACCCGGGACAGGGGGCAGCTATGGCTACACCTTC. Its protein is CSGGPGTGGSYGYTF.

The rearrangement uses TRBV11-2 and TRBJ2-1; D is unresolved. CDR1 and CDR2 from the germline V gene are SGHAT and FQNNGV. This CDR3 has 13 amino acids. V was cut by 4 bases and J by 13 bases, with 17 bases left in between. The CDR3 sequence is CASSSDHFATQFF. For the CDR3, the DNA is TGTGCCAGCAGCTCCGACCACTTCGCGACTCAGTTCTTC.

This clonotype was picked up a small number of times. This sequence joins TRBV11-2 and TRBJ1-1, with TRBD1 as a possible D gene (5 bases). Deletions cut 4 bases from V and 7 bases from J, with 22 bases between. The CDR3 has 16 residues. CDR1 and CDR2 (germline): SGHAT, FQNNGV. The CDR3 sequence is CASSSQFTKTGVEAFF. CDR3 bases: TGTGCCAGCAGCTCACAGTTTACGAAGACGGGGGTTGAAGCTTTCTTT.

The rearrangement links TRBV20-1 to TRBJ2-7; either TRBD1 or TRBD2 may supply D (5 bases each). V lost 4 bases, J lost 1 base, and 14 bases lay in between. Germline CDR1 and CDR2: DFQATT and SNEGSKA (reference sequence). The CDR3 has 14 residues. The CDR3, as DNA: TGCAGTGCTACCCAGGGACCGATTTCCTACGAGCAGTACTTC. It encodes CSATQGPISYEQYF.

The rearrangement uses TRBV10-2 and TRBJ1-6; D uncertain. V lost 2 bases, J lost 14 bases, and 7 bases lay in between. The CDR3 extends over 11 amino acids. The V gene's germline CDR1 is WSHSY and CDR2 SAAADI. The CDR3 spells CASSEARSLHF. CDR3 DNA: TGCGCCAGCAGTGAGGCGAGGTCCCTCCACTTT.

This clonotype was seen at least ten times. This sequence joins TRBV29-1 and TRBJ2-5; D remains ambiguous. This CDR3 region has 13 residues. V was clipped by 2 bases and J by 1 base, with 8 bases between them. Looked up from germline, CDR1 is SQVTM and CDR2 is ANQGSEA. CDR3 in DNA: TGCAGCGTTGAATTAGCATTCCAAGAGACCCAGTACTTC. This gives the protein CSVELAFQETQYF.

The V call is TRBV15, the J call TRBJ2-7; D not resolved. Per the germline V gene, CDR1 is LNHNV and CDR2 is YYDKDF (reference sequence). Trimming cost V 0 bases and J 2 bases, with 8 bases left between them. The CDR3 has 14 residues. The CDR3 coding sequence is TGTGCCACCAGCAGAGATTTTGGGGCCTACGAGCAGTACTTC. Translating it yields CATSRDFGAYEQYF.

The chain has TRBV3-1 and TRBJ2-1, with D possibly being TRBD2 (5 bases). The DNA matches TRBJ2-7 better at its end, which makes the J call doubtful. CDR1 and CDR2 from the germline V gene are LGHDT and YNNKEL (reference sequence). This CDR3 is 12 amino acids long. The CDR3 DNA reads as TGTGCCAGCTCCAGGAGGCTAAACGAGCAGTACTTC. Protein sequence: CASSRRLNEQYF.

This clonotype was found a few times. This chain connects TRBV20-1 to TRBJ1-4, with TRBD1 identical over 9 bases. The CDR3 contains 16 residues. In germline, CDR1 is DFQATT, CDR2 SNEGSKA (reference sequence). The CDR3 DNA follows: TGCGGGGCGTGGGACAGGGCGAGCCTAACTAATGAAAAACTGTTTTTT. The encoded protein is CGAWDRASLTNEKLFF.